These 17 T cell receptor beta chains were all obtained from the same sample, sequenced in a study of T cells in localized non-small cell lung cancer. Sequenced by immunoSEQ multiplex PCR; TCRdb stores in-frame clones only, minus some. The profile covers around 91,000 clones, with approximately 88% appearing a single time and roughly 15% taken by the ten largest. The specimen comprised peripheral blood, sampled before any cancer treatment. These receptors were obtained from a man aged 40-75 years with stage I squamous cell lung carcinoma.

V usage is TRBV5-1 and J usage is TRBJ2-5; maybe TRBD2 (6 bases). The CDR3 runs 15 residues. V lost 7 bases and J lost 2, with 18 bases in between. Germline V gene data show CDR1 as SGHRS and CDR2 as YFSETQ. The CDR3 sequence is CASGPGSSQQETQYF. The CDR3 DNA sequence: TGCGCCAGCGGGCCCGGGAGCTCCCAACAAGAGACCCAGTACTTC. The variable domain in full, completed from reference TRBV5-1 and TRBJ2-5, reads KAGVTQTPRYLIKTRGQQVTLSCSPISGHRSVSWYQQTPGQGLQFLFEYFSETQRNKGNFPGRFSGRQFSNSRSEMNVSTLELGDSALYLCASGPGSSQQETQYFGPGTRLLVL.

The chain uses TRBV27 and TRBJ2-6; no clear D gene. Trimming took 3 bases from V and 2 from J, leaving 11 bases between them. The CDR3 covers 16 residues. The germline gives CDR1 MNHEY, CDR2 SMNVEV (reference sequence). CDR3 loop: CASSLQPAAGANVLTF. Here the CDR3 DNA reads TGTGCCAGCAGTTTGCAACCCGCGGCTGGGGCCAACGTCCTGACTTTC.

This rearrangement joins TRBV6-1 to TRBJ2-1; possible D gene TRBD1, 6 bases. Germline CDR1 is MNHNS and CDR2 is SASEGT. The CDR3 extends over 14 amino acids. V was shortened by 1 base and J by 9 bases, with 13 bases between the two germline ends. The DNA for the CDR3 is TGTGCCAGCAGTGAAGGACAGGCTGAGCGTGAGCAGTTCTTC. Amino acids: CASSEGQAEREQFF.

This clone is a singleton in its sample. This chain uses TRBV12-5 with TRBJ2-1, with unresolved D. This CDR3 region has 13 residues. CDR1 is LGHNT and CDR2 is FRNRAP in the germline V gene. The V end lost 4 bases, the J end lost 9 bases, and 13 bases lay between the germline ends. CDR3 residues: CASGSSRWGEQFF. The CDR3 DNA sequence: TGTGCTAGTGGTTCCTCTCGATGGGGTGAGCAGTTCTTC.

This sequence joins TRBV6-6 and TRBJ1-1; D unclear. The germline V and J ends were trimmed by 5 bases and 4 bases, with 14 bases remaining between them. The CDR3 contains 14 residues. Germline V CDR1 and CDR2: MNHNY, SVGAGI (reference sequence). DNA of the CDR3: TGTGCCAGCAGTCTTAAAGAATCGAGCACTGAAGCTTTCTTT. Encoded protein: CASSLKESSTEAFF.

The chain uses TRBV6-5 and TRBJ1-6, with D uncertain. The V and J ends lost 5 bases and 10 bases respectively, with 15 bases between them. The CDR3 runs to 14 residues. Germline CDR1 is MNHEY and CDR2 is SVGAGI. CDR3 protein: CASSIEGRGSPLHF. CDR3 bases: TGTGCCAGCAGTATCGAGGGTAGAGGCTCACCCCTCCACTTT.

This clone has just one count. The CDR3 spells CASGSPGRGGIIAKNIQYF. DNA for the CDR3: TGTGCCAGCGGTAGCCCCGGGCGAGGGGGGATAATAGCCAAAAACATTCAGTACTTC. This chain uses TRBV27 with TRBJ2-4; D tentatively reads TRBD1 or TRBD2 (6 bases each). CDR1 is MNHEY and CDR2 is SMNVEV in the germline V gene (reference sequence). This CDR3 is 19 amino acids long. V shed 8 bases and J shed 0 bases, with 26 bases lying between them.

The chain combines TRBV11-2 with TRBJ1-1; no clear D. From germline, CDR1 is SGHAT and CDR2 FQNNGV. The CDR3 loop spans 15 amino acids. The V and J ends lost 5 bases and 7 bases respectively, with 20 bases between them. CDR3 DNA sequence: TGTGCCAGCAGCCCCCTCACGGTTCCGCGAGGTGAAGCTTTCTTT. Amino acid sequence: CASSPLTVPRGEAFF.

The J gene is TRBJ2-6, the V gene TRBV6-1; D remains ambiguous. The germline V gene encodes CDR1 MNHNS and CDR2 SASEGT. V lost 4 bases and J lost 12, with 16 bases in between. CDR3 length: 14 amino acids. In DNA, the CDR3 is TGTGCCAGCAGTGTAGTGGTGATCGATATCGTCCTGACTTTC. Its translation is CASSVVVIDIVLTF.

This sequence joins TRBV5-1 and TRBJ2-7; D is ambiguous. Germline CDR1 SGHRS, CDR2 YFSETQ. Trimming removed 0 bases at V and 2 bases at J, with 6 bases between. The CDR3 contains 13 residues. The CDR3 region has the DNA TGCGCCAGCAGCTTGGTTTCCCCCTACGAGCAGTACTTC. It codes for CASSLVSPYEQYF.

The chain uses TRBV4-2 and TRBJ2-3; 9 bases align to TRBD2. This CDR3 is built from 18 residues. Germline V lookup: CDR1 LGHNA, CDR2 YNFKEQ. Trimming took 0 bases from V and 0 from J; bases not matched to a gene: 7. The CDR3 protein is CASSQDWASGDSTDTQYF. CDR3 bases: TGTGCCAGCAGCCAAGATTGGGCTAGCGGGGATAGCACAGATACGCAGTATTTT.

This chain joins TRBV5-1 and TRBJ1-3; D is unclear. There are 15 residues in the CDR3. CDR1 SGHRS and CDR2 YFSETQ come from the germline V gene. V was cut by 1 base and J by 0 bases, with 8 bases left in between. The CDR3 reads CASSLTWGSGNTIYF. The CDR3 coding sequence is TGCGCCAGCAGCTTGACCTGGGGCTCTGGAAACACCATATATTTT.

In nucleotides, the CDR3 is TGTGCCAGCACCCCAGACCTGGGGGAGACCCAGTACTTC. Translating gives CASTPDLGETQYF. The gene calls are TRBV2 and TRBJ2-5, with D uncertain. The ends were cut back, 7 bases at V and 5 bases at J, with 14 bases in the middle. CDR3 length: 13 amino acids. The V gene's germline CDR1 is SNHLY and CDR2 FYNNEI.

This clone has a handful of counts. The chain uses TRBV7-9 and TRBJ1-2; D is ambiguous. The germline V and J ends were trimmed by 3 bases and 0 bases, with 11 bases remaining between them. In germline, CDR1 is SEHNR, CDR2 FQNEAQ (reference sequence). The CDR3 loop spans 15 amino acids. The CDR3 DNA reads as TGTGCCAGCAGCTTCGCTTTGACATCTAACTATGGCTACACCTTC. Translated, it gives CASSFALTSNYGYTF.

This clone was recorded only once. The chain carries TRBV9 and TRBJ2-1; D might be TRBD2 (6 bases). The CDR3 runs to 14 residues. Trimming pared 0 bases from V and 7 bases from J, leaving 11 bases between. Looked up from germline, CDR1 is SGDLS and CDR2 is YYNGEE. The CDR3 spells CASSVDPGRNEQFF. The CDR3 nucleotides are TGTGCCAGCAGCGTAGATCCAGGGAGGAATGAGCAGTTCTTC.

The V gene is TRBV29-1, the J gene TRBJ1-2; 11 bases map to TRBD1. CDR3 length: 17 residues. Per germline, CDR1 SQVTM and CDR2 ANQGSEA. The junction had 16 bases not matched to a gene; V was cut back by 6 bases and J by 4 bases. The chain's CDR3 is CSVFPEGQGEGGYGYTF. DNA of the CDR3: TGCAGCGTCTTCCCCGAGGGACAGGGGGAAGGTGGCTATGGCTACACCTTC.

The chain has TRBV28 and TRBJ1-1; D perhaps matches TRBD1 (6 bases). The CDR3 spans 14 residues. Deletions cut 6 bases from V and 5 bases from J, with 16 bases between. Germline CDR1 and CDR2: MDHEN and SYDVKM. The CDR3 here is CASSTQGVGTEAFF. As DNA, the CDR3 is TGTGCCAGCAGCACACAGGGTGTGGGGACTGAAGCTTTCTTT.